This paragraph reports one T cell receptor beta chain. The target antigen is unknown. With 2 bases removed from V and 5 bases from J, the gap between germline ends came to 11 bases. Per the germline V gene, CDR1 is SGHDT and CDR2 is YYEEEE. The CDR3 is made up of 14 amino acids. Vbeta (60) and Jbeta (13) primers were used in the PCR. Original methodology: In a later analysis, of 80 million to 90 million unique beta chains, about 11 million appeared in at least two donors. The data were produced by immunoSEQ multiplex PCR, yet TCRdb's version contains in-frame clones alone and is incomplete. V and J calls and clone size are given by that table; D and trimming were obtained from the DNA. The sample has some 130,000 clones; 65% to 80% are singletons. The source of the sample is a study of cytomegalovirus exposure and HLA in healthy donors. General study findings and limits: Using the classifier, cytomegalovirus status was reportedly diagnosed with high specificity and sensitivity.

The sequenced sample was PBMCs. This receptor was taken from a man between 25 and 39 years old in good health and CMV-seronegative. This chain links TRBV5-6 with TRBJ1-5; D not resolved. CDR3 residues: CASSFFRGDQPQHF. The CDR3 region has the DNA TGTGCCAGCAGCTTTTTCAGAGGAGATCAGCCCCAGCATTTT.